This TCR beta chain was recorded in a study of cytomegalovirus exposure and HLA in healthy donors. A multiplex PCR was run with 60 Vbeta primers and 13 Jbeta primers. Assay used: immunoSEQ multiplex PCR; TCRdb lists only in-frame clones, some missing. The sample includes 130,000 to 150,000 clones, approximately 70% seen only once; the top ten take 13% to 15%. This clone turned up a few times. The germline gives CDR1 SGHRS, CDR2 YFSETQ. This CDR3 is 15 amino acids long. Trimming took off 0 bases at V and 4 bases at J, with 13 bases between the two ends. Sequencing input: PBMCs. This sequence was found in a human donor in good health. This chain connects TRBV5-1 to TRBJ1-1; D might be TRBD1 (5 bases). The CDR3 coding sequence is TGCGCCAGCAGCTTGGAAGTAGTCGGGGGCACTGAAGCTTTCTTT. Its protein product is CASSLEVVGGTEAFF.